The rows below give T cell receptor beta chains drawn from one sample of a study of shared clonotypes between healthy human individuals. TCRdb's copy holds only in-frame clones and misses some; the assay was immunoSEQ multiplex PCR. Of 550,000 to 750,000 clones detected, 95% to 96% appear once; the ten largest clones hold 0.09% to 0.13%. Sequencing input: naive CD8+ T cells sorted from blood. The source of these receptors is a woman aged 25 to 39 in good health. CDR3s include the opening cysteine and the closing phenylalanine or tryptophan. The D gene is left open where the match is weak.

NA,TRBV4-1,TRBJ2-2,TGCGCCAGCAGCCGGGTCGATCCAACGCCCGGGGAGCTGTTTTTT,CASSRVDPTPGELFF
NA,TRBV28,TRBJ2-3,TGTGCCAGCAGTAACCGGGACCGCGTGCACACAGATACGCAGTATTTT,CASSNRDRVHTDTQYF
TRBD2,TRBV30,TRBJ2-4,TGTGCCTGGAGCGCCGGACTAGCGGGAGGGCTAGCCAAAAACATTCAGTACTTC,CAWSAGLAGGLAKNIQYF
NA,TRBV5-1,TRBJ1-5,TGCGCCAGCAGCGAGGACACAGGGATCGATCAGCCCCAGCATTTT,CASSEDTGIDQPQHF
NA,TRBV27,TRBJ2-7,TGTGCCAGCAGTTCCCGAGGGTACGAGCAGTACTTC,CASSSRGYEQYF
NA,TRBV5-5,TRBJ2-7,TGTGCCAGCAGCCTGGGGGGTAGCGCCTACGAGCAGTACTTC,CASSLGGSAYEQYF
NA,TRBV27,TRBJ1-1,TGTGCCAGCAGTTTCCACCCGGGAACCTCGAATGTAACTGAAGCTTTCTTT,CASSFHPGTSNVTEAFF
NA,TRBV6-1,TRBJ1-2,TGTGCCAGCAGCGCCACAGCTAACTATGGCTACACCTTC,CASSATANYGYTF
NA,TRBV5-8,TRBJ2-7,TGTGCCAGCAGCTCGGAGAGGGTACGGGGTTACGAGCAGTACTTC,CASSSERVRGYEQYF
TRBD2,TRBV4-1,TRBJ2-7,TGCGCCAGCAGCCAACGCGGGAGGGGGAATTACGAGCAGTACTTC,CASSQRGRGNYEQYF